This T cell receptor (beta chain) came from a study of CD8 T cells in ankylosing spondylitis. Overall study findings and caveats: Relatively scarce in peripheral blood, disease-linked clones were CD8+.

Scientists made TCR beta libraries using quantitative 5'-RACE with molecular barcodes. TCRdb ran MiXCR on the 5' RACE reads and lists one entry per CDR3 protein. Here the sample spans 85,000 to 100,000 distinct CDR3 sequences, about 9% being singletons. The CDR3 has 13 amino acids. V lost 4 bases and J 7 bases, leaving 14 bases between the germline ends. Germline V lookup: CDR1 SQVTM, CDR2 ANQGSEA. There are many counts of this clonotype. The antigen is unknown. The genes are TRBV29-1 and TRBJ1-5; D is uncertain. Sequenced: blood, either unsorted or a sorted T cell fraction (not recorded which). The sequence came from a male donor with ankylosing spondylitis or in good health (not recorded which). CDR3 DNA: TGCAGCGTTGCTCCGGGAATCGGACAGCCCCAGCATTTT. This codes for CSVAPGIGQPQHF.